This TCR beta chain is drawn from a study of T cells expressing NK-cell markers. Study-level background: Obtained from sorted CD3+CD56+NKG2C+, CD3+CD56+NKG2C- and CD3+CD56-NKG2C+ T cells were the TCR beta repertoires. Just one sequenced donor of eight was HCMV-seronegative, while seven were seropositive. Notes on the study in general: HCMV specificity of expanded NKG2C+ T cell clones remained unclear.

Scientists made TCR beta cDNA using 5'RACE template switching with UMIs. TCRdb reanalyzed the 5' RACE reads and collapses them to one entry per CDR3 protein, without DNA. This sample contains fewer than 550,000 distinct CDR3 sequences. Of note for this clonotype: The antigen is undetermined.

CDR1 is SGHRS, CDR2 YFSETQ, per germline. This CDR3 has 17 amino acids. The gene calls are TRBV5-1 and TRBJ2-2; the D gene TCRdb calls, TRBD2, cannot be checked with no DNA. Sequenced input: blood T cells: a sorted CD56 or NKG2C T cell subset, CD4+ or CD8+ T cells, or bulk PBMC T cells (not recorded which). The source is a woman in her fifties or sixties in good health. CDR3 amino acids: CASSLKAGGPPTGELFF.